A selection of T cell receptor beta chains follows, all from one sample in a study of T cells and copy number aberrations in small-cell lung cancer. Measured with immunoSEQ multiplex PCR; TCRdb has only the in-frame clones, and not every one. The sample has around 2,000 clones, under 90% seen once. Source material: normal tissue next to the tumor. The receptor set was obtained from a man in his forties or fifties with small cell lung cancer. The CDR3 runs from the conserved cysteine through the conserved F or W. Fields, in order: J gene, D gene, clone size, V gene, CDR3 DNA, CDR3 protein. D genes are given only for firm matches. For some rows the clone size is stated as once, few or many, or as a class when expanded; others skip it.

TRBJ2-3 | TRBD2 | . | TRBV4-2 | TGTGCCAGCAGCCCCCAGGGACTAGTGAGTTGGTATTTT | CASSPQGLVSWYF
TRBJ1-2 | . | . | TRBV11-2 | TGTGCCAGCAGCTACCCTAAGGGGGGGCATGGCTACACCTTC | CASSYPKGGHGYTF
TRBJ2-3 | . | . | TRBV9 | TGTGCCAGCAGCCGGGCGGGCTATAGCACAGATACGCAGTATTTT | CASSRAGYSTDTQYF
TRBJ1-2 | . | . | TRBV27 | TGTGCCAGCAGTTCATACGGACAAGGAGGCTACACCTTC | CASSSYGQGGYTF
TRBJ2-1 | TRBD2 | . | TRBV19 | TGTGCCAGTAGTATAGATCTAGCTAGCGGATCCTACAATGAGCAGTTCTTC | CASSIDLASGSYNEQFF
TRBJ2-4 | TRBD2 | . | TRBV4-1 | TGCGCCAGCAGCCAGGCCGGGACTAGGAACCGGGGGGGCCTAGCCAAAAACATTCAGTACTTC | CASSQAGTRNRGGLAKNIQYF
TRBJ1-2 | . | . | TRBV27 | TGTGCCAGCAGTTCCGACGGGATAGTAGTCTATGGCTACACCTTC | CASSSDGIVVYGYTF
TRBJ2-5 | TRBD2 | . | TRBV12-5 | TGTGCTAGTGCTTTGGGCGGGAGCGGTTTGGCAGAGACCCAGTACTTC | CASALGGSGLAETQYF
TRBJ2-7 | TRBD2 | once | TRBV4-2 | TGTGCCAGCAGCCAGATGGCCGGGACTAGCTACTACGAGCAGTACTTC | CASSQMAGTSYYEQYF
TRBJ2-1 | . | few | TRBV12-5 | TGTGCTAGTGGCCTGGGGTCCGGGAACAATGAGCAGTTCTTC | CASGLGSGNNEQFF
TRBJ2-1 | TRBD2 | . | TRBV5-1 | TGCGCCAGCAGCTCGGGACTAGCGGGAGTCAATGAGCAGTTCTTC | CASSSGLAGVNEQFF
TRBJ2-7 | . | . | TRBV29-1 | TGCAGCGTTGATGGTACAGCAGTTACCTACGAGCAGTACTTC | CSVDGTAVTYEQYF
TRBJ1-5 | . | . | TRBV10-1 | TGCGCCTGCAGGACGGAACTTCATAGCAATCAGCCCCAGCATTTT | CACRTELHSNQPQHF
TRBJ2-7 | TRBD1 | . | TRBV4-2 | TGTGCCAGCAGCCAAGAAAGACAGGGGTACGAGCAGTACTTC | CASSQERQGYEQYF
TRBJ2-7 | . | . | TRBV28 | TGTGCCAGCAGAACTCCATCGAACTACGAGCAGTACTTC | CASRTPSNYEQYF
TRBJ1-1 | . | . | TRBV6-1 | TGTGCCAGCAGTGAAGGCGATCGAGCTGAAGCTTTCTTT | CASSEGDRAEAFF
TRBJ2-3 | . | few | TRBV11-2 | TGTGCCAGCAGCCATCATGTGGCGGGGACCACAGATACGCAGTATTTT | CASSHHVAGTTDTQYF
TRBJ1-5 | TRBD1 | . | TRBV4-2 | TGTGCCAGCAGCCAAGATTATGGACAGGGGGGGCAGCCCCAGCATTTT | CASSQDYGQGGQPQHF
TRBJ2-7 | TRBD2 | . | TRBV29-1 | TGCAGCGCGAAGGGACTAGCCGCCCACGAGCAGTACTTC | CSAKGLAAHEQYF
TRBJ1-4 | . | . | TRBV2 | TGTGCCAGCAGTGACCGTAGCCAGAATGAAAAACTGTTTTTT | CASSDRSQNEKLFF
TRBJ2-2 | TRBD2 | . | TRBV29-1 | TGCAGCGGCAGCGGGGGTAACACCGGGGAGCTGTTTTTT | CSGSGGNTGELFF
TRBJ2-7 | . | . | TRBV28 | TGTGCCAGCAGTACTCGGACACGAACGGGCGCCTACGAGCAGTACTTC | CASSTRTRTGAYEQYF
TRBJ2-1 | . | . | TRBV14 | TGTGCCAGCAGCCCGGGCCTCTCCTACAATGAGCAGTTCTTC | CASSPGLSYNEQFF
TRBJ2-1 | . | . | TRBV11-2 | TGTGCCAGCAGCTTAGGGTTGGCAGGGGGGATCTATGAGCAGTTCTTC | CASSLGLAGGIYEQFF
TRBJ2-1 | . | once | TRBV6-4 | TGTGCCAGCAGTGACGACGGGAGTAGTCACAATGAGCAGTTCTTC | CASSDDGSSHNEQFF
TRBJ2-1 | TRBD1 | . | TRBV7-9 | TGTGCCAGCAGCTTAACGGACAGGGATGAGCAGTTCTTC | CASSLTDRDEQFF
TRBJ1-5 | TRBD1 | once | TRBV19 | TGTGCCAGCTCCGGGGGACAGGGAGGCAATCAGCCCCAGCATTTT | CASSGGQGGNQPQHF
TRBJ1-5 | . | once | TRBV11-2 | TGTGCCAGCAGCTTAGTAGTGAATCAGCCCCAGCATTTT | CASSLVVNQPQHF
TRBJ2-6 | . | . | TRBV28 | TGTGCCAGCAACGACAACTCTGGGGCCAACGTCCTGACTTTC | CASNDNSGANVLTF
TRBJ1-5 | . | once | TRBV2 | TGTGCCAGCAGCCGGGGCAGGGTTAGCAATCAGCCCCAGCATTTT | CASSRGRVSNQPQHF
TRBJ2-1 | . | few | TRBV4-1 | TGCGCCAGCAGCACAAACATACAGGTAAATGAGCAGTTCTTC | CASSTNIQVNEQFF
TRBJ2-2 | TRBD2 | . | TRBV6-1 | TGTGCCACCGTATCATTAGCGGGAAACACCGGGGAGCTGTTTTTT | CATVSLAGNTGELFF
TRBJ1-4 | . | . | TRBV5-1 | TGCGCCAGCAAAGATACAACTAATGAAAAACTGTTTTTT | CASKDTTNEKLFF
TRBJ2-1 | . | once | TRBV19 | TGTGCCAGTAGTGACCCCTCGGGACCTCACTACAATGAGCAGTTCTTC | CASSDPSGPHYNEQFF
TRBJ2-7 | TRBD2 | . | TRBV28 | TGTGCCAGCAGGGGACTAGCGTTGACCTACGAGCAGTACTTC | CASRGLALTYEQYF
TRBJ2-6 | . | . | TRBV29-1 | TGCAGCGTTCGAAGGCATAGCATACAAAGTCGGGCCAACGTCCTGACTTTC | CSVRRHSIQSRANVLTF
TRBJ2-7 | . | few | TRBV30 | TGTGCCGCTTCAGCCCAGGGACCAGGCGAGCAGTACTTC | CAASAQGPGEQYF
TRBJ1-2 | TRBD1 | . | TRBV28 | TGTGCCAGCAGTTTATTCGGACAGGGGCGGTCCGGCTACACCTTC | CASSLFGQGRSGYTF
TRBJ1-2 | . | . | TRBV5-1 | TGCGCCAGCAGCGGAAACGTTGGCTACACCTTC | CASSGNVGYTF
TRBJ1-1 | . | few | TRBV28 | TGTGCCAGCAGCCTTACCTCAGGGTCGGGAACTGAAGCTTTCTTT | CASSLTSGSGTEAFF
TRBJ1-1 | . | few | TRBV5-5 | TGTGCCAGCAGCTTGCAAGCGGACACTGAAGCTTTCTTT | CASSLQADTEAFF
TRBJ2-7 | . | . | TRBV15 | TGTGCCACCAGCAGAGAGAGGGGGGGGTATCTAGGGACCTACGAGCAGTACTTC | CATSRERGGYLGTYEQYF
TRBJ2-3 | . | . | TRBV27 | TGTGCCATCAGTTTAGCCCCTACGAATACGCAGTATTTT | CAISLAPTNTQYF
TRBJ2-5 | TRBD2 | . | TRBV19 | TGTGCCAGTAGTGTCGGGGTTCGCGGGAGGGCAAGAGGAGAGACCCAGTACTTC | CASSVGVRGRARGETQYF
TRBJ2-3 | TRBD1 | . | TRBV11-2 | TGTGCCAGCAGCAGTGGACAGGGGGCCACAGATACGCAGTATTTT | CASSSGQGATDTQYF
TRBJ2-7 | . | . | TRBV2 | TGTGCCAGCAGTCCCAAAGTGGAGCAGTACTTC | CASSPKVEQYF
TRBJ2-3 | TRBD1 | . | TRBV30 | TGTGCCTGGAGTGCCTTCAGACAGGGAATTTTCCGCACAGATACGCAGTATTTT | CAWSAFRQGIFRTDTQYF
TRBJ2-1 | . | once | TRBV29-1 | TGCAGCGGGGGAGACAATGAGCAGTTCTTC | CSGGDNEQFF
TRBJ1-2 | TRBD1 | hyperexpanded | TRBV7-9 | TGTGCCAGCAGCTCGGACAGGGTAAAGGGCTACACCTTC | CASSSDRVKGYTF
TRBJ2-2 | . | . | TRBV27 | TGTGCCAGCAGCCTAAACACCGGGGAGCTGTTTTTT | CASSLNTGELFF